The rows below give T cell receptor beta chains drawn from one sample of a study of T cell responses to AZD1222 COVID-19 vaccine. The protocol was immunoSEQ multiplex PCR, while the TCRdb copy is restricted to in-frame clones and leaves out a portion. The sample includes about 120,000 clones, roughly 90% of them seen just once. The sample consisted of peripheral blood, taken 28 days after the second AZD1222 dose. The origin of the receptors is an adult who received the AZD1222 COVID-19 vaccine. Both conserved end residues are part of each CDR3. A D gene is named only where the DNA matches it firmly. Not every row has a clone size; where given, it reads once, few, many or a size class.

J: TRBJ1-6; V: TRBV29-1; D: TRBD1; size: -; CDR3: CSVVDRVDSPLHF; DNA: TGCAGCGTTGTGGACAGGGTAGATTCACCCCTCCACTTT
J: TRBJ1-5; V: TRBV7-6; D: -; size: -; CDR3: CASSFSENQPQHF; DNA: TGTGCCAGCAGCTTCTCAGAGAATCAGCCCCAGCATTTT
J: TRBJ1-4; V: TRBV4-3; D: -; size: once; CDR3: CASSQDATPGEKLFF; DNA: TGCGCCAGCAGCCAAGATGCGACACCGGGTGAAAAACTGTTTTTT
J: TRBJ1-6; V: TRBV28; D: -; size: -; CDR3: CASSTVIYPYNSPLHF; DNA: TGTGCCAGCAGTACAGTCATTTATCCCTATAATTCACCCCTCCACTTT
J: TRBJ1-5; V: TRBV6-2/TRBV6-3; D: TRBD1; size: -; CDR3: CASSYDVLDRDPPDDQPQHF; DNA: TGTGCCAGCAGTTACGACGTTCTTGACAGGGATCCACCCGATGATCAGCCCCAGCATTTT
J: TRBJ2-1; V: TRBV29-1; D: -; size: -; CDR3: CSASLDIGIPIQFF; DNA: TGCAGCGCAAGTTTGGACATCGGCATCCCGATCCAGTTCTTC
J: TRBJ1-5; V: TRBV18; D: -; size: -; CDR3: CASSATDRDQPQHF; DNA: TGTGCCAGCTCGGCAACGGACAGAGATCAGCCCCAGCATTTT
J: TRBJ1-2; V: TRBV6-1; D: -; size: -; CDR3: CASSGHGDNENYGYTF; DNA: TGTGCCAGCAGTGGACATGGGGACAATGAGAACTATGGCTACACCTTC
J: TRBJ1-1; V: TRBV10-3; D: -; size: -; CDR3: CAISEPGREAFF; DNA: TGTGCCATCAGTGAGCCGGGACGGGAAGCTTTCTTT
J: TRBJ1-6; V: TRBV2; D: -; size: -; CDR3: CASDTLRQVSSPLHF; DNA: TGTGCCAGCGATACCCTACGACAGGTTTCTTCACCCCTCCACTTT
J: TRBJ2-1; V: TRBV5-5; D: TRBD1; size: -; CDR3: CASSLGQGIYNEQFF; DNA: TGTGCCAGCAGCTTGGGACAGGGGATCTACAATGAGCAGTTCTTC
J: TRBJ1-6; V: TRBV7-9; D: TRBD1; size: -; CDR3: CASSLSGGQGNLPLHF; DNA: TGTGCCAGCAGCTTATCGGGGGGACAGGGTAATTTACCCCTCCACTTT
J: TRBJ1-6; V: TRBV7-6; D: -; size: -; CDR3: CASSSDTPGHSPLHF; DNA: TGTGCCAGCAGCTCAGACACACCAGGGCATTCACCCCTCCACTTT
J: TRBJ1-1; V: TRBV6-5; D: -; size: once; CDR3: CASSYVDTEAFF; DNA: TGTGCCAGCAGTTACGTGGACACTGAAGCTTTCTTT
J: TRBJ2-7; V: TRBV19; D: -; size: -; CDR3: CASSIGGGRYEQYF; DNA: TGTGCCAGTAGTATTGGGGGCGGGCGCTACGAGCAGTACTTC
J: TRBJ1-2; V: TRBV5-4; D: -; size: -; CDR3: CASSRDGANYGYTF; DNA: TGTGCCAGCAGCCGGGACGGAGCTAACTATGGCTACACCTTC
J: TRBJ1-2; V: TRBV28; D: TRBD1; size: -; CDR3: CASREGQEVNGYTF; DNA: TGTGCCAGCAGGGAAGGACAGGAGGTGAATGGCTACACCTTC
J: TRBJ2-5; V: TRBV25-1; D: -; size: -; CDR3: CASSLGASTAQYF; DNA: TGTGCCAGCAGCTTAGGAGCCTCGACGGCCCAGTACTTC
J: TRBJ2-2; V: TRBV24-1; D: -; size: -; CDR3: CATSDFRRDRRAGELFF; DNA: TGTGCCACCAGTGACTTCCGCCGGGACCGAAGGGCCGGGGAGCTGTTTTTT
J: TRBJ1-5; V: TRBV24-1; D: -; size: -; CDR3: CATSSTGGQPQHF; DNA: TGTGCCACCAGTAGCACCGGAGGTCAGCCCCAGCATTTT
J: TRBJ2-1; V: TRBV6-4; D: TRBD2; size: once; CDR3: CASSPDSGIRSYNEQFF; DNA: TGTGCCAGCAGTCCAGATAGCGGGATAAGGTCCTACAATGAGCAGTTCTTC
J: TRBJ1-2; V: TRBV5-1; D: -; size: -; CDR3: CASGANYGYTF; DNA: TGCGCCAGCGGGGCCAACTATGGCTACACCTTC
J: TRBJ1-1; V: TRBV12-3/TRBV12-4; D: -; size: -; CDR3: CASRPGFTEAFF; DNA: TGTGCCAGCAGGCCGGGGTTCACTGAAGCTTTCTTT
J: TRBJ1-5; V: TRBV2; D: -; size: -; CDR3: CASRETEGNQPQHF; DNA: TGTGCCAGCAGGGAGACAGAGGGCAATCAGCCCCAGCATTTT
J: TRBJ1-2; V: TRBV28; D: -; size: -; CDR3: CASSLVGLYYGYTF; DNA: TGTGCCAGCAGTTTAGTAGGGCTGTACTATGGCTACACCTTC